This is a list of T cell receptor beta chains from one sample in a study of regulatory T cells in long-lasting Graves disease. TCRdb used MiXCR to reprocess the multiplex PCR reads, holding one entry per CDR3 protein. The table includes 700,000 or so distinct CDR3 sequences, around 32% detected once. The source was peripheral blood mononuclear cells (PBMCs), collected when the disease was refractory, from a patient treated with antithyroid drugs. The receptors were sampled from a female donor with Graves disease. CDR3s include the opening cysteine and the closing phenylalanine or tryptophan. D genes are given only for firm matches. Clone sizes are given selectively: once, few, many, or a class where the clone is expanded.

abundance	d_gene	v_gene	j_gene	len	CDR3aa	CDR3nt
few	.	TRBV6-1	TRBJ1-1	14	CASSPLVADTEAFF	TGTGCCAGCAGTCCCCTTGTGGCGGACACTGAAGCTTTCTTT
.	.	TRBV6-2/TRBV6-3	TRBJ2-1	11	CASSNYNEQFF	TGTGCCAGCAGTAACTACAATGAGCAGTTCTTC
few	TRBD1	TRBV29-1	TRBJ1-1	13	CSVRTGFSTEAFF	TGCAGCGTTCGGACAGGGTTTAGCACTGAAGCTTTCTTT
many	.	TRBV11-3	TRBJ1-1	15	CASSLPWFGNTEAFF	TGTGCCAGCAGCTTACCTTGGTTCGGGAACACTGAAGCTTTCTTT
few	.	TRBV20-1	TRBJ2-7	13	CSAPTGAGVGQYF	TGCAGTGCTCCGACGGGGGCAGGCGTAGGGCAGTACTTC
.	TRBD1	TRBV20-1	TRBJ2-1	13	CSALRTGGGEQFF	TGCAGTGCTCTTCGGACAGGGGGCGGTGAGCAGTTCTTC
few	.	TRBV28	TRBJ1-5	16	CASSSPRQDYNQPQHF	TGTGCCAGCAGTTCCCCCCGACAGGACTACAATCAGCCCCAGCATTTT
few	TRBD2	TRBV6-5	TRBJ2-2	17	CASSSFAVAGLTGELFF	TGTGCCAGCAGTTCTTTTGCGGTAGCGGGACTTACCGGGGAGCTGTTTTTT
few	.	TRBV30	TRBJ2-2	13	CACSSVGTGELFF	TGTGCCTGCTCCTCGGTGGGCACCGGGGAGCTGTTTTTT
.	TRBD1	TRBV20-1	TRBJ2-5	15	CSASELQGVGETQYF	TGCAGTGCTAGTGAACTACAGGGGGTCGGAGAGACCCAGTACTTC
many	.	TRBV12-3/TRBV12-4	TRBJ2-5	13	CASNRRGQETQYF	TGTGCCAGCAACCGCAGGGGCCAAGAGACCCAGTACTTC
.	TRBD2	TRBV12-3/TRBV12-4	TRBJ2-2	16	CASRPELAGGGGELFF	TGTGCCAGCAGACCCGAACTAGCGGGAGGGGGAGGGGAGCTGTTTTTT
.	.	TRBV6-1	TRBJ1-5	15	CASRDPGDSNQPQHF	TGTGCCAGCAGAGACCCGGGGGATAGCAATCAGCCCCAGCATTTT
once	.	TRBV4-2	TRBJ1-2	11	CASSQESSYTF	TGTGCCAGCAGCCAAGAGTCTAGCTACACCTTC
.	TRBD1	TRBV30	TRBJ1-2	13	CAWSRDRAYGYTF	TGTGCCTGGAGCCGGGACAGGGCCTATGGCTACACCTTC
.	.	TRBV5-1	TRBJ2-2	13	CASSLDVIGELFF	TGCGCCAGCAGCTTGGATGTTATCGGGGAGCTGTTTTTT
few	.	TRBV6-1	TRBJ1-3	14	CASKAGGAGNTIYF	TGTGCCAGCAAGGCGGGAGGTGCTGGAAACACCATATATTTT